This T cell receptor (beta chain) was retrieved from a study of CD8 T cells in ankylosing spondylitis (dated by TCRdb to 2017 to 2019). Regarding the study in general: T cell receptor beta repertoires were profiled in healthy donors and ankylosing spondylitis patients so that disease-linked TCR variants could be found. In total, the full study cohort was made up of 100 to 140 healthy donors and about two dozen ankylosing spondylitis patients. Peripheral blood was sampled, and synovial fluid was additionally collected from ankylosing spondylitis patients. What the research found in general, with its limitations: Some motif variants had previously been reported in the synovial fluid and blood of reactive arthritis patients, which suggests shared mechanisms of disease initiation. Blood from ankylosing spondylitis patients appeared to be characterized by a TCR beta motif composed of 7 to 9 highly homologous amino acid variants. The disease-linked clones were reported as significantly enriched in matched synovial fluid samples from ankylosing spondylitis patients. In peripheral blood, the disease-linked clones were found at relatively low frequencies and had a CD8+ phenotype.

At least ten counts were recorded for this clonotype. Its antigen has not been determined. Base quality data are lacking; no much larger clone is found one base away. The reads were generated on an Illumina HiSeq 2500. TCR beta libraries were prepared by quantitative 5'-RACE with molecular barcodes. Under the source paper's analysis protocol: A new computational method, built on a probabilistic model of VDJ rearrangement, was used to identify disease-linked TCR variants. TCRdb trimmed public reads at Q25 via fastp, called clones via MiXCR and kept in-frame beta chains. Every distinct CDR3 protein forms one entry, paired with its most common genes and DNA. The V and J calls come from TCRdb's annotation, not from the publication. For this sample there are fewer than 250,000 distinct CDR3 sequences; more than 9% appear just once. The ten largest clones capture about 3% of the sample. The clonotype originates from a male donor with ankylosing spondylitis or in good health (not recorded which). Sequenced: blood, either unsorted or a sorted T cell fraction (not recorded which).

CDR3 reads: CASSLEGIAGNSPLHF. Here is the DNA: TGTGCCAGCAGCTTAGAGGGAATCGCGGGTAATTCACCCCTCCACTTT. The chain is encoded by TRBV11-2 joined to TRBJ1-6; no D gene call is confident. V drops 0 bases and J drops 6 bases, leaving 12 bases in between. From the cysteine through the phenylalanine, the CDR3 covers 16 amino acids. Solely the CDR3 DNA is kept, with 48 bases framed from the first base. CDR1 and CDR2 (SGHAT, FQNNGV) derive from the germline V gene.